The next 10 T cell receptor beta chains were all read from a single sample in a study of cytomegalovirus exposure and HLA in healthy donors. The PCR was carried out with 60 Vbeta primers and 13 Jbeta primers. Profiling relied on immunoSEQ multiplex PCR, and the TCRdb table lists in-frame clones only, not all of them. The repertoire holds around 130,000 clones, 65% to 85% seen once, with 0.95% to 1.5% in the top ten. Source material: PBMCs. The receptors come from a man aged 50-60 years in good health and CMV-seronegative.

The chain recombines TRBV29-1 with TRBJ2-1; TRBD2 agrees at 8 bases. V was clipped by 7 bases and J by 9 bases; unmatched bases: 2. Germline CDR1 and CDR2: SQVTM and ANQGSEA. The CDR3 extends over 10 amino acids. CDR3 nucleotide sequence: TGCAGCGCCGGGGGGGGTGAGCAGTTCTTC. Translation: CSAGGGEQFF.

This sequence joins TRBV21-1 and TRBJ2-6; TRBD1 reflects the table's D call only, with no check against the DNA. TRBV21-1 corresponds to a pseudogene. CDR3 length: 20 amino acids. DNA of the CDR3: TGTGCCAGCAGCAAAGTGATAGGGGTTCTATGGTTCTCTGGGGCCAACGTCCTGACTTTC. Translation: CASSKVIGVLWFSGANVLTF.

This rearrangement joins TRBV7-6 to TRBJ2-7; D perhaps matches TRBD2 (6 bases). Germline values: CDR1 SGHVS, CDR2 FNYEAQ. V was clipped by 3 bases and J by 0 bases, with 12 bases between them. The CDR3 is made up of 15 amino acids. This CDR3 is CASSFGTQASYEQYF. The CDR3 DNA reads as TGTGCCAGCAGCTTTGGGACTCAAGCCTCCTACGAGCAGTACTTC.

The rearrangement joins TRBV4-1 to TRBJ1-2; tentative D call: TRBD1 (6 bases). V gave up 0 bases and J gave up 1 base, with 21 bases separating them. CDR1 MGHRA and CDR2 YSYEKL come from the germline V gene. The CDR3 covers 19 residues. DNA for the CDR3: TGCGCCAGCAGCCAAGATTTCGAGGGCAGGGGAGTAGGTAACTATGGCTACACCTTC. This codes for CASSQDFEGRGVGNYGYTF.

The V call is TRBV28, the J call TRBJ2-7; D is undetermined. The CDR3 contains 12 residues. V lost 6 bases and J 2 bases, leaving 8 bases between the germline ends. Germline CDR1 MDHEN, CDR2 SYDVKM. CDR3 residues: CASRPGTYEQYF. In DNA, the CDR3 is TGTGCCAGCAGACCTGGCACCTACGAGCAGTACTTC.

This chain joins TRBV29-1 and TRBJ2-7, with D perhaps TRBD2 (5 bases). The V gene lost 4 bases and the J gene lost 3 bases, with 13 bases spanning the gap. This CDR3 region has 13 residues. The germline V gene encodes CDR1 SQVTM and CDR2 ANQGSEA. The CDR3 region is CSVADFQVYEQYF. CDR3 sequence (DNA): TGCAGCGTTGCGGACTTCCAAGTCTACGAGCAGTACTTC.

The V and J genes are TRBV14 and TRBJ2-7, with D maybe TRBD1 (5 bases). The CDR3 extends over 15 amino acids. Trimming cost V 5 bases and J 6 bases, with 20 bases left between them. Germline CDR1 reads SGHDN; CDR2 reads FVKESK. The CDR3 nucleotides read TGTGCCAGCAGCGCCCAACGCAGGGTTGGTGGCGAGCAGTACTTC. Its protein product is CASSAQRRVGGEQYF.

This chain uses TRBV6-5 with TRBJ2-7; TRBD2 is a possible D gene (6 bases). The germline V gene encodes CDR1 MNHEY and CDR2 SVGAGI. The CDR3 is 14 residues long. Trimming removed 10 bases from V and 4 bases from J, with 20 bases in between. The CDR3 sequence is CATQPQLARYEQYF. The CDR3 bases are TGTGCCACCCAGCCCCAACTAGCCAGATACGAGCAGTACTTC.

The chain carries TRBV2 and TRBJ2-7, with TRBD2 matching 11 bases. Germline CDR1 is SNHLY and CDR2 is FYNNEI. V lost 6 bases to trimming and J lost 6 bases; unmatched junction nucleotides: 4. The CDR3 consists of 13 residues. The CDR3 coding sequence is TGTGCCAGCAGGGCTAGCGGGAGGACCGAGCAGTACTTC. Translated: CASRASGRTEQYF. Full variable domain (missing parts from reference TRBV2 and TRBJ2-7): EPEVTQTPSHQVTQMGQEVILRCVPISNHLYFYWYRQILGQKVEFLVSFYNNEISEKSEIFDDQFSVERPDGSNFTLKIRSTKLEDSAMYFCASRASGRTEQYFGPGTRLTVT.

The rearrangement joins TRBV6-1 to TRBJ1-2; D gene ambiguous. The CDR3 totals 14 residues. Germline V gene sequence: CDR1 MNHNS, CDR2 SASEGT. The V end lost 8 bases, the J end lost 0 bases, and 13 bases lay between the germline ends. The CDR3 bases are TGTGCCAGCGAGAGGCCCGGGGCTAACTATGGCTACACCTTC. Translation gives CASERPGANYGYTF.